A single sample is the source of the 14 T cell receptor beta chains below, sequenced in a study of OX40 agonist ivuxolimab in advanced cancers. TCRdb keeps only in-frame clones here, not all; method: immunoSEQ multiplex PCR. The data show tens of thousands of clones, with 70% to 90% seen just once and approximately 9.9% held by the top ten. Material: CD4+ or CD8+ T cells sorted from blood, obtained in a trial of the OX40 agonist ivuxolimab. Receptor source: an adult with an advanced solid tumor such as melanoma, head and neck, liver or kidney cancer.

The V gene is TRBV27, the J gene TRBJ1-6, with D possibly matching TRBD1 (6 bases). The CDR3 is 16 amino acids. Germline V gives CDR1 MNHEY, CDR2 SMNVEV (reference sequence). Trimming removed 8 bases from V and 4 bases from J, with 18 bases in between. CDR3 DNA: TGTGCCAGCTCACCTCGGACAGTGAGTTATAATTCACCCCTCCACTTT. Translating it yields CASSPRTVSYNSPLHF.

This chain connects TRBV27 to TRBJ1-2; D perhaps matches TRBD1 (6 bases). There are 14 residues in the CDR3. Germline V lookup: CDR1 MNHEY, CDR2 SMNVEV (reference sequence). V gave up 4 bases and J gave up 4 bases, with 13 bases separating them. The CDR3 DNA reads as TGTGCCAGCAGTTCCCCGGGGGGCGGCTATGGCTACACCTTC. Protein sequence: CASSSPGGGYGYTF.

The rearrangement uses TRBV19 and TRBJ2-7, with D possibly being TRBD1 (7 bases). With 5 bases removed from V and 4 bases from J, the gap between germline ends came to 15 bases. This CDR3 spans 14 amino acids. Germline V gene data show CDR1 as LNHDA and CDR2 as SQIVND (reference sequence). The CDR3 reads CASSFGGTDYEQYF. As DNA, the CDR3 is TGTGCCAGTAGTTTCGGAGGGACAGATTACGAGCAGTACTTC.

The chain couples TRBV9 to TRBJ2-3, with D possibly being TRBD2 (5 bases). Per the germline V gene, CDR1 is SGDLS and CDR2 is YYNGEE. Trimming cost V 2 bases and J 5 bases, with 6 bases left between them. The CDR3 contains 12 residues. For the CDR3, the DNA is TGTGCCAGCAGCGTTGGGAGAGATACGCAGTATTTT. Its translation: CASSVGRDTQYF.

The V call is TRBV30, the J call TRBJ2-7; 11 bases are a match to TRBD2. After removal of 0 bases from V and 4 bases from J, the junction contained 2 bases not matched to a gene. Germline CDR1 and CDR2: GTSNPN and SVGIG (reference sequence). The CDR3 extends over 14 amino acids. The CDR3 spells CAWSVSGGAYEQYF. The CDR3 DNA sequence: TGTGCCTGGAGTGTTAGCGGGGGGGCTTACGAGCAGTACTTC.

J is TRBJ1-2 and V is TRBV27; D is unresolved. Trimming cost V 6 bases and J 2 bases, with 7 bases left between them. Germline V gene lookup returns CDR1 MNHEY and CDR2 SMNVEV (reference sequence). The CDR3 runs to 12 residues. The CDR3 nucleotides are TGTGCCAGCAGAGATTTAAACTATGGCTACACCTTC. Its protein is CASRDLNYGYTF.

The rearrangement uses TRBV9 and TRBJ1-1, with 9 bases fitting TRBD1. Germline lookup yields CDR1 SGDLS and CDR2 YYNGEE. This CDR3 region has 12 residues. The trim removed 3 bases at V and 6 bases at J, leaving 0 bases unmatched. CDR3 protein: CASSGDRAEAFF. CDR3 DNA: TGTGCCAGCAGCGGGGACAGGGCTGAAGCTTTCTTT.

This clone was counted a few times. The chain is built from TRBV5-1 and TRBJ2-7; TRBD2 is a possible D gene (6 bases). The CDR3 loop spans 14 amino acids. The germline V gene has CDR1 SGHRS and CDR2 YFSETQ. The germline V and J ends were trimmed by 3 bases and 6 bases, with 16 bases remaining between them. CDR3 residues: CASSYTPLGGEQYF. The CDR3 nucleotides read TGCGCCAGCAGCTACACCCCCCTGGGGGGCGAGCAGTACTTC.

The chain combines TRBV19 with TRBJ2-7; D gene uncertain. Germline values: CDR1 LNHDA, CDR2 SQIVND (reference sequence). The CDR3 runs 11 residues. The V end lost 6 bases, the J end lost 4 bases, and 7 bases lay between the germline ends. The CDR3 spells CASRSVYEQYF. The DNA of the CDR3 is TGTGCCAGTAGGTCAGTATACGAGCAGTACTTC.

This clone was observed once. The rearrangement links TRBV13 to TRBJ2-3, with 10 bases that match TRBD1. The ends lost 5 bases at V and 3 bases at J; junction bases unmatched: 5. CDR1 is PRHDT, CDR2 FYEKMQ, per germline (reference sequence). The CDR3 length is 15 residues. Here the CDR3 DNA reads TGTGCCAGCAGCAACCCGGGACAGGGGACAGATACGCAGTATTTT. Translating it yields CASSNPGQGTDTQYF. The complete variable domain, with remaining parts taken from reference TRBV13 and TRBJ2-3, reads AAGVIQSPRHLIKEKRETATLKCYPIPRHDTVYWYQQGPGQDPQFLISFYEKMQSDKGSIPDRFSAQQFSDYHSELNMSSLELGDSALYFCASSNPGQGTDTQYFGPGTRLTVL.

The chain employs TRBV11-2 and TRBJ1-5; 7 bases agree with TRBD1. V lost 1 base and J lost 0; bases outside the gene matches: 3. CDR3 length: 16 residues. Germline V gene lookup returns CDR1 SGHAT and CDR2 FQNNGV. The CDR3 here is CASSLGRGLSNQPQHF. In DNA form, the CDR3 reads TGTGCCAGCAGCTTAGGGAGGGGGCTTAGCAATCAGCCCCAGCATTTT.

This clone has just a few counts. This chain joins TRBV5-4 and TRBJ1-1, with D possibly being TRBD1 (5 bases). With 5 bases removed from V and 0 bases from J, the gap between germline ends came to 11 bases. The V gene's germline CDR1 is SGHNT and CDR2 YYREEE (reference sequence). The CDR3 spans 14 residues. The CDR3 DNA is TGTGCCAGCAGTGTACCAGGGATGAACACTGAAGCTTTCTTT. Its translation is CASSVPGMNTEAFF.

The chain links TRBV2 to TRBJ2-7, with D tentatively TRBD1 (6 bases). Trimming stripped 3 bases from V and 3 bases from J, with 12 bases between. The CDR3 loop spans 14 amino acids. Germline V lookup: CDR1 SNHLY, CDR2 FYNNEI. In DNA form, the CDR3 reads TGTGCCAGCAGTGACTACAGGGATGACTACGAGCAGTACTTC. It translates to CASSDYRDDYEQYF.

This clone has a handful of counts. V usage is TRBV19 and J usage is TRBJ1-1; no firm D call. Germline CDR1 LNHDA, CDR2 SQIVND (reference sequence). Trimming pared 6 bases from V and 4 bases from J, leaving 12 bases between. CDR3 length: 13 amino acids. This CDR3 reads CASSKSSVTEAFF. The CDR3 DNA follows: TGTGCCAGTAGCAAGTCGTCGGTCACTGAAGCTTTCTTT. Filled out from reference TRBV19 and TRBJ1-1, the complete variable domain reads DGGITQSPKYLFRKEGQNVTLSCEQNLNHDAMYWYRQDPGQGLRLIYYSQIVNDFQKGDIAEGYSVSREKKESFPLTVTSAQKNPTAFYLCASSKSSVTEAFFGQGTRLTVV.